These 29 T cell receptor beta chains originate from one sample sequenced in a study of T cell changes during pregnancy in multiple sclerosis (dated 2019 in TCRdb). Library creation used the immunoSEQ multiplex PCR assay. In TCRdb, the immuneACCESS table is reduced to in-frame sequences with V and J assigned. These tables do not hold every clone; where another copy was compared, an unresolved V gene accounts for under half, and the others remain unexplained. The sample table records fewer than 85,000 clones; roughly 90% of these occur just once. The ten most abundant clones make up approximately 2% of the sample. Here the sequenced sample was peripheral blood, taken before pregnancy. The receptor set was obtained from a female donor with multiple sclerosis, enrolled in a pregnancy study.

The chain employs TRBV11-2 and TRBJ2-1, with 10 bases that match TRBD2. This CDR3 has 15 residues. The V gene end was trimmed by 4 bases and the J gene end by 4 bases; junction bases not matched to a gene: 4. Germline V gene lookup returns CDR1 SGHAT and CDR2 FQNNGV. CDR3 sequence reads: CASSWLSGGYNEQFF. The DNA for the CDR3 is TGTGCCAGCAGCTGGCTTAGCGGGGGGTACAATGAGCAGTTCTTC.

This chain uses TRBV5-5 with TRBJ2-1; no reliable D call. Germline loops: CDR1 SGHKS, CDR2 YYEKEE (reference sequence). The CDR3 consists of 12 residues. V gave up 4 bases and J gave up 6 bases, with 8 bases separating them. CDR3 sequence: CASSLRPNEQFF. CDR3 DNA sequence: TGTGCCAGCAGCCTCCGTCCCAATGAGCAGTTCTTC.

The V call is TRBV2, the J call TRBJ2-7; 11 positions agree with TRBD1. CDR1 and CDR2 (germline): SNHLY, FYNNEI. Unmatched junction bases numbered 4, after V lost 6 bases and J lost 0 bases. The CDR3 has 15 residues. The CDR3, as DNA: TGTGCCAGCAGAGGGACAGGGGGTATCTCCTACGAGCAGTACTTC. This sequence encodes CASRGTGGISYEQYF.

The rearrangement joins TRBV6-5 to TRBJ2-5; D may be TRBD2 (6 bases). The CDR3 runs to 14 residues. V lost 8 bases and J lost 2, with 15 bases in between. Germline V gene sequence: CDR1 MNHEY, CDR2 SVGAGI. CDR3 DNA: TGTGCCAGCCGTCCGCGGGGAGCACAAGAGACCCAGTACTTC. Its protein is CASRPRGAQETQYF.

The gene calls are TRBV2 and TRBJ1-3, with 8 bases identical to TRBD1. Germline V gives CDR1 SNHLY, CDR2 FYNNEI. This CDR3 has 16 amino acids. With 2 bases clipped from V and 2 bases from J, the junction kept 5 bases outside the gene matches. CDR3 residues: CASSELPTGAGNTIYF. CDR3 DNA: TGTGCCAGCAGTGAACTACCGACAGGGGCTGGAAACACCATATATTTT.

This clone was detected once. CDR3 nucleotide sequence: TGTGCCAGCTCACCGTTTCTAGCGGGGGGGCTTCACTCCTACAATGAGCAGTTCTTC. Translated, it gives CASSPFLAGGLHSYNEQFF. The chain employs TRBV18 and TRBJ2-1; 12 positions match TRBD2. Looked up from germline, CDR1 is KGHSH and CDR2 is LQKENI. The CDR3 sequence is 19 residues long. The ends lost 3 bases at V and 0 bases at J; junction bases unmatched: 9.

This rearrangement joins TRBV10-3 to TRBJ1-5; D is uncertain. This CDR3 comprises 14 residues. Trimming removed 4 bases at V and 5 bases at J, with 12 bases between. In germline, CDR1 is ENHRY, CDR2 SYGVKD. The CDR3 bases are TGTGCCATCAGTGGTGTATTTCGCGATCAGCCCCAGCATTTT. Translation: CAISGVFRDQPQHF.

J is TRBJ1-1 and V is TRBV11-2, with TRBD1 matching over 8 bases. CDR1 and CDR2 (germline): SGHAT, FQNNGV. This CDR3 has 12 residues. Losses at the gene ends were 5 bases for V and 10 bases for J; bases not matched to a gene: 6. The CDR3 loop reads CASSPNRGSAFF. Written as DNA, the CDR3 is TGTGCCAGCAGCCCTAACAGGGGGTCAGCTTTCTTT.

The chain recombines TRBV2 with TRBJ1-1, with 7 bases fitting TRBD1. The germline V gene encodes CDR1 SNHLY and CDR2 FYNNEI. The CDR3 runs to 14 residues. V lost 4 bases, J lost 4 bases, and 6 bases stayed unmatched. CDR3 DNA sequence: TGTGCCAGCAGTGGGTGGGGACAGATCACTGAAGCTTTCTTT. This codes for CASSGWGQITEAFF.

This clone is a singleton in its sample. This rearrangement joins TRBV29-1 to TRBJ2-7; D possibly corresponds to TRBD2 (5 bases). This CDR3 has 13 residues. CDR1 is SQVTM, CDR2 ANQGSEA, per germline. V was cut by 2 bases and J by 1 base, with 9 bases left in between. This CDR3 reads CSVESGVSYEQYF. CDR3 DNA sequence: TGCAGCGTTGAATCCGGGGTGTCCTACGAGCAGTACTTC.

This chain uses TRBV11-2 with TRBJ1-2; D call uncertain. The length of the CDR3 is 18 residues. The germline V and J ends were trimmed by 4 bases and 7 bases, with 28 bases remaining between them. CDR1 is SGHAT and CDR2 is FQNNGV in the germline V gene. The CDR3 here is CASSSPPLEGNSRRGYTF. For the CDR3, the DNA is TGTGCCAGCAGCTCTCCTCCTTTGGAGGGAAATTCCCGTCGTGGCTACACCTTC.

This clone was detected once. CDR3 sequence reads: CASILSGANVLTF. DNA for the CDR3: TGTGCCAGCATCTTATCTGGGGCCAACGTCCTGACTTTC. The V and J genes are TRBV2 and TRBJ2-6; D gene ambiguous. CDR1 and CDR2 (germline): SNHLY, FYNNEI. The CDR3 covers 13 residues. V was cut by 7 bases and J by 1 base, with 5 bases left in between. The whole variable domain, filled in from reference TRBV2 and TRBJ2-6, reads EPEVTQTPSHQVTQMGQEVILRCVPISNHLYFYWYRQILGQKVEFLVSFYNNEISEKSEIFDDQFSVERPDGSNFTLKIRSTKLEDSAMYFCASILSGANVLTFGAGSRLTVL.

The rearrangement uses TRBV10-3 and TRBJ1-3; TRBD1 is a possible D gene (6 bases). From germline, CDR1 is ENHRY and CDR2 SYGVKD. The ends were cut back, 6 bases at V and 4 bases at J, with 13 bases in the middle. The CDR3 totals 14 residues. CDR3 sequence: CAISLGGSGNTIYF. The CDR3, as DNA: TGTGCCATCAGCTTAGGGGGTTCCGGAAACACCATATATTTT.

This sequence joins TRBV30 and TRBJ2-7; 7 nucleotides agree with TRBD1. V gave up 1 base and J gave up 4 bases; unmatched junction bases: 1. The CDR3 runs 12 residues. The germline gives CDR1 GTSNPN, CDR2 SVGIG (reference sequence). CDR3 region: CAWSETGYEQYF. As DNA, the CDR3 is TGTGCCTGGAGTGAGACAGGGTACGAGCAGTACTTC.

V is TRBV5-6 and J is TRBJ2-5, with D unclear. Per germline, CDR1 SGHDT and CDR2 YYEEEE. The CDR3 sequence is 12 residues long. Trimming left V 1 base short and J 5 bases short, with 6 bases between. The CDR3 region is CASSLLGETQYF. CDR3 in DNA: TGTGCCAGCAGCTTGCTCGGGGAGACCCAGTACTTC.

The chain joins TRBV4-1 to TRBJ1-6; weak D call: TRBD1 (5 bases). The V end was cut by 3 bases, the J end by 6 bases, with 12 bases between. CDR1 and CDR2 from the germline V gene are MGHRA and YSYEKL. The CDR3 extends over 15 amino acids. The CDR3, as DNA: TGCGCCAGCAGCCACCCCCGGGGGACTAATTCACCCCTCCACTTT. Translation: CASSHPRGTNSPLHF.

This clone was counted once. The CDR3 here is CASSQRLLTHTIYF. CDR3 in DNA: TGTGCCAGCAGCCAAAGACTACTTACTCACACCATATATTTT. The V and J genes are TRBV4-2 and TRBJ1-3, with unresolved D. CDR3 size: 14 residues. Trimming took 2 bases from V and 8 from J, leaving 13 bases between them. Germline V gene lookup returns CDR1 LGHNA and CDR2 YNFKEQ.

On this clone itself: Germline is not matched at one junction end, which may reflect a read error. The rearrangement joins TRBV7-3 to TRBJ2-1; D remains ambiguous. Germline CDR1 reads SGHTA; CDR2 reads FQGTGA. The CDR3 is 14 residues long. This CDR3 is CASSLTPASNEQFF. Written as DNA, the CDR3 is TGTGCCAGCAGCCTAACCCCCGCCAGCAATGAGCAGTTCTTC.

The chain has TRBV9 and TRBJ2-5; D may be TRBD1 (7 bases). V lost 1 base and J 4 bases, leaving 20 bases between the germline ends. CDR3 length equals 17 residues. The germline gives CDR1 SGDLS, CDR2 YYNGEE. CDR3 loop: CASSVTQTARGAETQYF. The CDR3 DNA is TGTGCCAGCAGCGTAACCCAAACGGCCAGGGGGGCAGAGACCCAGTACTTC.

The chain uses TRBV6-6 and TRBJ2-5; tentative D call: TRBD1 (5 bases). Per the germline V gene, CDR1 is MNHNY and CDR2 is SVGAGI (reference sequence). V lost 4 bases to trimming and J lost 4 bases, with 7 bases between them. CDR3 length: 12 amino acids. The CDR3, as DNA: TGTGCCAGCAGTTTCAGGGCAGAGACCCAGTACTTC. This gives the protein CASSFRAETQYF.

This clone appeared a few times. The chain couples TRBV2 to TRBJ1-1; maybe TRBD1 (5 bases). V gave up 7 bases and J gave up 6 bases, with 15 bases separating them. Germline CDR1 SNHLY, CDR2 FYNNEI. This CDR3 spans 13 amino acids. The CDR3 reads CASNRAWGAEAFF. The CDR3 DNA reads as TGTGCCAGCAATAGGGCCTGGGGGGCTGAAGCTTTCTTT.

The V call is TRBV29-1, the J call TRBJ2-5; 9 bases match TRBD2. This CDR3 has 16 amino acids. In germline, CDR1 is SQVTM, CDR2 ANQGSEA. Trimming took 0 bases from V and 5 from J; bases not matched to a gene: 10. The CDR3 DNA sequence: TGCAGCGTTGAAGATCAGCGGGGGGCGGGGCAGGAGACCCAGTACTTC. The encoded protein is CSVEDQRGAGQETQYF.

The chain links TRBV7-8 to TRBJ2-1, with TRBD2 identical over 12 bases. The CDR3 loop spans 16 amino acids. V shed 4 bases and J 8 bases; nucleotides not matched to a gene: 9. Germline lookup yields CDR1 SGHVS and CDR2 FQNEAQ. DNA of the CDR3: TGTGCCAGCAGCTCGCCACTAGCGGGGGGATTCGATGAGCAGTTCTTC. It translates to CASSSPLAGGFDEQFF.

The rearrangement joins TRBV7-2 to TRBJ1-1, with TRBD1 as a possible D gene (6 bases). Per germline, CDR1 SGHTA and CDR2 FQGNSA. The CDR3 length is 14 residues. The ends were cut back, 5 bases at V and 4 bases at J, with 14 bases in the middle. The CDR3 DNA is TGTGCCAGCAGCCGGAACAGGGAGCCCACTGAAGCTTTCTTT. It encodes CASSRNREPTEAFF.

This sequence joins TRBV6-1 and TRBJ1-2, with D possibly matching TRBD1 (6 bases). The germline V and J ends were trimmed by 3 bases and 4 bases, with 9 bases remaining between them. CDR3 length: 13 amino acids. In germline, CDR1 is MNHNS, CDR2 SASEGT. The chain's CDR3 is CASSEGAGYGYTF. The CDR3 DNA reads as TGTGCCAGCAGTGAGGGGGCCGGCTATGGCTACACCTTC.

This chain uses TRBV18 with TRBJ2-6, with D possibly TRBD2 on 6 matching bases. This CDR3 region has 18 residues. CDR1 is KGHSH, CDR2 LQKENI, per germline. V shed 3 bases and J shed 1 base, with 16 bases lying between them. CDR3 nucleotide sequence: TGTGCCAGCTCACCGATCCCAGCCGCGGGATCTGGGGCCAACGTCCTGACTTTC. This sequence encodes CASSPIPAAGSGANVLTF.

The chain combines TRBV6-6 with TRBJ2-3; 8 bases agree with TRBD2. The junction had 12 bases not matched to a gene; V was cut back by 5 bases and J by 5 bases. CDR3 length equals 16 residues. The germline V gene encodes CDR1 MNHNY and CDR2 SVGAGI (reference sequence). DNA of the CDR3: TGTGCCAGCAGTCGCCCGGTAGCGGGGTCACTAGATACGCAGTATTTT. Translated, it gives CASSRPVAGSLDTQYF.

This chain connects TRBV5-1 to TRBJ1-2, with 9 bases aligning to TRBD1. Germline V gene sequence: CDR1 SGHRS, CDR2 YFSETQ. J was trimmed by 4 bases and V by 2 bases; bases with no gene match: 9. This CDR3 is built from 16 residues. The CDR3 bases are TGCGCCAGCAGCTTCTCCCCTACGGACAGGGGCTATGGCTACACCTTC. Translation gives CASSFSPTDRGYGYTF.

V and J are TRBV2 and TRBJ2-7, with TRBD1 matching over 7 bases. Per germline, CDR1 SNHLY and CDR2 FYNNEI. The CDR3 contains 13 residues. V shed 2 bases, J shed 6 bases, and the junction held 4 bases outside the gene matches. The CDR3 reads CASSELGTVEQYF. Here the CDR3 DNA reads TGTGCCAGCAGTGAACTCGGGACAGTCGAGCAGTACTTC.